Listed here are 27 T cell receptor beta chains from one sample, sequenced in a study of shared T cell receptors in the human thymus. TCRdb's copy holds only in-frame clones and misses some; the assay was immunoSEQ multiplex PCR. This table has about 660,000 clones, over 75% appearing once. These data are also associated with another study on human thymus T cells.

Sequenced: thymocytes. Every receptor here comes from a boy under two years old with a congenital heart defect.

The chain is built from TRBV4-1 and TRBJ2-1, with D unresolved. With 5 bases removed from V and 5 bases from J, the gap between germline ends came to 10 bases. This CDR3 contains 13 residues. Germline CDR1 is MGHRA and CDR2 is YSYEKL. The CDR3 sequence is CASSSSTHNEQFF. CDR3 nucleotide sequence: TGCGCCAGCAGCTCCTCAACTCACAATGAGCAGTTCTTC.

This chain uses TRBV5-1 with TRBJ1-4; D possibly corresponds to TRBD1 (6 bases). Trimming removed 2 bases from V and 8 bases from J, with 13 bases in between. This CDR3 spans 14 amino acids. Germline V gene lookup returns CDR1 SGHRS and CDR2 YFSETQ. CDR3 region: CASSLQGFGEKLFF. The DNA of the CDR3 is TGCGCCAGCAGCTTACAGGGTTTTGGCGAAAAACTGTTTTTT.

This rearrangement joins TRBV5-1 to TRBJ2-4; weak D call: TRBD2 (5 bases). The CDR3 sequence is 19 residues long. V lost 0 bases and J lost 5, with 24 bases in between. The V gene's germline CDR1 is SGHRS and CDR2 YFSETQ. The CDR3 region has the DNA TGCGCCAGCAGCTTGGGGGGATGGGGTTGGACTCATCCTGAAAACATTCAGTACTTC. Translated, it gives CASSLGGWGWTHPENIQYF.

The chain is built from TRBV18 and TRBJ2-3; D unresolved. The CDR3 is made up of 14 amino acids. In germline, CDR1 is KGHSH, CDR2 LQKENI. Between the trimmed V and J ends, which lost 3 bases and 0 bases, there was a span of 7 bases. CDR3 protein: CASSPGTSTDTQYF. The CDR3 DNA reads TGTGCCAGCTCACCGGGCACTAGCACAGATACGCAGTATTTT.

The CDR3 region is CASIWDRADTEAFF. The CDR3 DNA follows: TGTGCCAGCATATGGGACAGGGCGGACACTGAAGCTTTCTTT. V gene TRBV6-1 combines with J gene TRBJ1-1, with 9 bases aligning to TRBD1. Germline-derived CDR1 and CDR2 are MNHNS and SASEGT. V trimming: 7 bases; J trimming: 3 bases; junction bases outside the gene matches: 6. The CDR3 extends over 14 amino acids.

The gene calls are TRBV13 and TRBJ1-1; D might be TRBD1 (6 bases). V lost 2 bases, J lost 1 base, and 11 bases lay in between. CDR3 length equals 15 residues. From germline, CDR1 is PRHDT and CDR2 FYEKMQ (reference sequence). CDR3 loop: CASSLPDSQNTEAFF. The CDR3 nucleotides are TGTGCCAGCAGCTTACCGGACAGCCAGAACACTGAAGCTTTCTTT. Complete variable domain (other parts from reference TRBV13 and TRBJ1-1): AAGVIQSPRHLIKEKRETATLKCYPIPRHDTVYWYQQGPGQDPQFLISFYEKMQSDKGSIPDRFSAQQFSDYHSELNMSSLELGDSALYFCASSLPDSQNTEAFFGQGTRLTVV.

The rearrangement uses TRBV6-1 and TRBJ2-7; D might be TRBD2 (5 bases). The CDR3 length is 15 residues. Germline V gene lookup returns CDR1 MNHNS and CDR2 SASEGT. The ends were cut back, 6 bases at V and 0 bases at J, with 15 bases in the middle. In nucleotides, the CDR3 is TGTGCCAGCAGGACAAAACGGGGAAACTCCTACGAGCAGTACTTC. This sequence encodes CASRTKRGNSYEQYF.

The genes are TRBV5-1 and TRBJ2-1; D is perhaps TRBD2 (5 bases). From germline, CDR1 is SGHRS and CDR2 YFSETQ. The V gene lost 2 bases and the J gene lost 13 bases, with 13 bases spanning the gap. The CDR3 runs to 12 residues. The CDR3 spells CASSFPASPQFF. Here the CDR3 DNA reads TGCGCCAGCAGCTTTCCGGCTAGCCCCCAGTTCTTC.

The chain combines TRBV28 with TRBJ2-5, with 10 bases identical to TRBD2. This CDR3 spans 15 amino acids. The V segment lost 4 bases and the J segment 4 bases; nucleotides outside the gene matches: 6. CDR1 and CDR2 (germline): MDHEN, SYDVKM. CDR3 protein: CASSYPSGRRETQYF. For the CDR3, the DNA is TGTGCCAGCAGTTACCCTAGCGGGAGAAGAGAGACCCAGTACTTC.

This chain connects TRBV10-1 to TRBJ1-1; 9 bases are a match to TRBD1. The CDR3 length is 17 residues. Losses at the gene ends were 1 base for V and 1 base for J; bases not matched to a gene: 7. Germline V CDR1 and CDR2: WNHNN, SYGVQD (reference sequence). CDR3 nucleotide sequence: TGCGCCAGCAGTGAGTACTACAGGGGGCGAGGGAACACTGAAGCTTTCTTT. Translated: CASSEYYRGRGNTEAFF.

J is TRBJ2-7 and V is TRBV6-6; D is possibly TRBD2 (5 bases). Germline V gene data show CDR1 as MNHNY and CDR2 as SVGAGI (reference sequence). CDR3 length equals 15 residues. The germline V and J ends were trimmed by 6 bases and 0 bases, with 15 bases remaining between them. This chain's CDR3 is CASRPPSGDSYEQYF. DNA for the CDR3: TGTGCCAGCAGGCCCCCCAGCGGAGACTCCTACGAGCAGTACTTC.

This rearrangement joins TRBV28 to TRBJ1-4; 7 bases are a match to TRBD1. Germline-derived CDR1 and CDR2 are MDHEN and SYDVKM. J gave up 3 bases and V 4 bases, and 8 bases lay outside the gene matches. The CDR3 runs to 16 residues. The CDR3 is CASSSKRDSSNEKLFF. CDR3 in DNA: TGTGCCAGCAGTTCCAAAAGGGACAGCTCTAATGAAAAACTGTTTTTT.

The chain joins TRBV6-5 to TRBJ1-2, with unresolved D. This CDR3 has 13 amino acids. V was clipped by 8 bases and J by 4 bases, with 14 bases between them. In germline, CDR1 is MNHEY, CDR2 SVGAGI. The DNA of the CDR3 is TGTGCCAGCCCTCTAGGGAGCCTCTATGGCTACACCTTC. Translation gives CASPLGSLYGYTF.

This sequence joins TRBV2 and TRBJ2-7; D remains ambiguous. There are 11 residues in the CDR3. The V gene lost 5 bases and the J gene lost 3 bases, with 5 bases spanning the gap. Germline CDR1 reads SNHLY; CDR2 reads FYNNEI. CDR3 bases: TGTGCCAGCAGTTCTAGCTACGAGCAGTACTTC. Translating gives CASSSSYEQYF.

A remark on this clone: Other nucleotide sequences from this sample produce the same CDR3. This chain joins TRBV5-1 and TRBJ2-5; a possible D gene is TRBD1 (5 bases). CDR3 length: 14 amino acids. The V end was cut by 0 bases, the J end by 1 base, with 7 bases between. From germline, CDR1 is SGHRS and CDR2 YFSETQ. Here the CDR3 reads CASSLGGSQETQYF. In DNA, the CDR3 is TGCGCCAGCAGCTTGGGGGGCAGCCAAGAGACCCAGTACTTC.

J is TRBJ1-1 and V is TRBV4-1; TRBD1 is a possible D gene (5 bases). The V and J ends lost 4 bases and 6 bases respectively, with 15 bases between them. Germline V gene data show CDR1 as MGHRA and CDR2 as YSYEKL. This CDR3 is 14 amino acids long. DNA for the CDR3: TGCGCCAGCAGCCGACTATTAGGGACTGCTGAAGCTTTCTTT. Translated, it gives CASSRLLGTAEAFF.

The CDR3 is CASSPSGSGHEQYF. The CDR3 coding sequence is TGTGCCAGCAGCCCAAGCGGGAGTGGGCACGAGCAGTACTTC. The chain combines TRBV7-3 with TRBJ2-7; 8 positions match TRBD2. This CDR3 region has 14 residues. V lost 5 bases, J lost 5 bases, and 8 bases stayed unmatched. Germline V CDR1 and CDR2: SGHTA, FQGTGA.

The chain employs TRBV10-3 and TRBJ2-7; unclear D gene. The length of the CDR3 is 17 residues. With 0 bases removed from V and 5 bases from J, the gap between germline ends came to 20 bases. The germline gives CDR1 ENHRY, CDR2 SYGVKD. The DNA of the CDR3 is TGTGCCATCAGTGAGTCTGGTGATCCCAGGTACGCCAACGAGCAGTACTTC. Protein sequence: CAISESGDPRYANEQYF.

This clone was recorded once. V gene TRBV6-6 combines with J gene TRBJ1-2; 10 positions match TRBD1. The CDR3 contains 15 residues. The ends lost 2 bases at V and 4 bases at J; junction bases unmatched: 4. The germline V gene has CDR1 MNHNY and CDR2 SVGAGI (reference sequence). The CDR3 sequence is CASSYRDRGLYGYTF. Written as DNA, the CDR3 is TGTGCCAGCAGTTACCGGGACAGGGGCCTCTATGGCTACACCTTC.

This chain uses TRBV6-1 with TRBJ1-5; D is ambiguous. The V gene lost 6 bases and the J gene lost 7 bases, with 10 bases spanning the gap. The CDR3 is made up of 12 amino acids. Germline V gene sequence: CDR1 MNHNS, CDR2 SASEGT. The CDR3 spells CASREGWQPQHF. The CDR3 DNA sequence: TGTGCCAGCAGGGAGGGTTGGCAGCCCCAGCATTTT.

The chain joins TRBV6-5 to TRBJ2-1; TRBD2 matches at 7 bases. CDR1 is MNHEY, CDR2 SVGAGI, per germline. The J segment lost 4 bases and the V segment lost 5 bases, leaving 8 bases of the junction unmatched. This CDR3 is built from 15 residues. For the CDR3, the DNA is TGTGCCAGCAGTGCGACTAGCCCCCCTTACAATGAGCAGTTCTTC. It is translated as CASSATSPPYNEQFF.

DNA for the CDR3: TGTGCCAGCAGACGCACCCCCGACAGGGGATGGGAGACCCAGTACTTC. It is translated as CASRRTPDRGWETQYF. The gene calls are TRBV6-6 and TRBJ2-5, with 8 bases fitting TRBD1. Germline loops: CDR1 MNHNY, CDR2 SVGAGI (reference sequence). This CDR3 is 16 amino acids long. J lost 5 bases, V lost 6 bases, and 14 bases had no gene match.

V gene TRBV2 combines with J gene TRBJ2-5; TRBD2 aligns across 8 bases. This CDR3 contains 16 residues. V gave up 1 base and J gave up 1 base; unmatched junction bases: 5. Germline CDR1 reads SNHLY; CDR2 reads FYNNEI. The CDR3 protein is CASSEEERETQETQYF. The CDR3 DNA is TGTGCCAGCAGTGAAGAGGAGCGGGAGACCCAAGAGACCCAGTACTTC.

This clone was observed a single time. CDR3 residues: CAILAGRGTDTQYF. The DNA for the CDR3 is TGCGCCATACTAGCGGGACGTGGCACAGATACGCAGTATTTT. The chain carries TRBV10-2 and TRBJ2-3; 10 bases are a match to TRBD2. Germline trimming cut 10 bases from V and 1 base from J; bases unmatched to any gene: 5. This CDR3 spans 14 amino acids. The germline CDR1 and CDR2 sequences are WSHSY and SAAADI.

The chain is built from TRBV6-1 and TRBJ1-3; D unresolved. Germline V lookup: CDR1 MNHNS, CDR2 SASEGT. The CDR3 covers 17 residues. Deletions cut 1 base from V and 0 bases from J, with 13 bases between. In nucleotides, the CDR3 is TGTGCCAGCAGTGAAGAGGAGGGTCTCAGCTCTGGAAACACCATATATTTT. Translated, it gives CASSEEEGLSSGNTIYF.

The chain is built from TRBV6-1 and TRBJ1-2, with TRBD1 matching 8 bases. CDR1 is MNHNS, CDR2 SASEGT, per germline. This CDR3 comprises 14 residues. V shed 3 bases, J shed 3 bases, and the junction held 3 bases outside the gene matches. The CDR3 region is CASSDPGGYYGYTF. CDR3 DNA: TGTGCCAGCAGTGACCCAGGGGGCTACTATGGCTACACCTTC.

The count of this clone is one. The J gene is TRBJ1-2, the V gene TRBV7-9; possible D gene TRBD1, 5 bases. The germline V gene encodes CDR1 SEHNR and CDR2 FQNEAQ (reference sequence). V was trimmed by 5 bases and J by 4 bases, leaving 20 bases between them. The CDR3 covers 16 residues. The CDR3 DNA sequence: TGTGCCAGCAGCCCCCGAGGTGAAGGGGATAGCTATGGCTACACCTTC. It yields the protein CASSPRGEGDSYGYTF. Supplemented by reference TRBV7-9 and TRBJ1-2, the full variable domain reads DTGVSQNPRHKITKRGQNVTFRCDPISEHNRLYWYRQTLGQGPEFLTYFQNEAQLEKSRLLSDRFSAERPKGSFSTLEIQRTEQGDSAMYLCASSPRGEGDSYGYTFGSGTRLTVV.